The TCR beta chain under discussion was sequenced for a study of T cell responses to AZD1222 COVID-19 vaccine. TCRdb's table, derived via immunoSEQ multiplex PCR, lists solely in-frame clones and lacks some. The sample comprises 80,000 to 95,000 clones, more than 70% of which are singletons, and less than 9% rests with the top ten. Study-wide points: At baseline, seropositivity was found in only 5 to 7 AZD1222 recipients. A mostly white British donor set with more females was recruited, and clonal diversity was possibly underestimated. Nearly half of the spike-specific TCRs reportedly recognize variant regions that carry no mutations. With dominance at 160-218 and 743-854, vaccine-associated CD4 TCRs spanned spike.

Of note for this clone: Its antigen remains unknown.

The junction had 10 bases not matched to a gene; V was cut back by 4 bases and J by 6 bases. Germline V gene sequence: CDR1 SGHVS, CDR2 FQNEAQ. The CDR3 is made up of 17 amino acids. The sample was peripheral blood, taken 28 days after the second AZD1222 dose. This TCR was recovered from an adult who received the AZD1222 COVID-19 vaccine. The chain joins TRBV7-8 to TRBJ2-5; TRBD2 agrees at 14 bases. CDR3 nucleotides: TGTGCCAGCAGCTCGTCCGGGACTAGCGGGAGAGTACAGACCCAGTACTTC. It encodes CASSSSGTSGRVQTQYF.